Sequencing of this T cell receptor (beta chain) was carried out in a study of long-term antiretroviral therapy in people with HIV. At survey level, the immunoSEQ assay was run in its v3.0 version. Data came from immunoSEQ multiplex PCR; TCRdb stores just in-frame clones and leaves some out. The sample carries some 26,000 clones, about 80% recorded once. The germline V and J ends were trimmed by 4 bases and 0 bases, with 18 bases remaining between them. Per the germline V gene, CDR1 is ENHRY and CDR2 is SYGVKD. The CDR3 consists of 17 residues. The V call is TRBV10-3, the J call TRBJ1-1, with D hard to call. The sequence was collected from a woman aged 40-49 years with HIV. The specimen comprised unsorted PBMCs, sampled 1.1 years before starting antiretroviral therapy. This CDR3 is CAISGAPSPDLNTEAFF. The CDR3 coding sequence is TGTGCCATCAGTGGGGCCCCCTCGCCAGATTTGAACACTGAAGCTTTCTTT.